The T cell receptor (beta chain) under discussion was sequenced for a study of human T cells and chemical hapten exposure. The study, taken as a whole, reports: Sensitizing to DPC left TCRs with a frequency above 1 in 1000 unaltered. The immune response of these alopecia patients might not match healthy individuals'.

Indicated time point: patch test 1, 2 weeks after DPC sensitization. The sample's treatment: therapeutic diphenylcyclopropenone sensitization with weekly scalp DPC. Phlebotomy was performed prior to application of every patch test. Those who donated were patients with alopecia, 18 to 70 years of age, and suitable for DPC. V was pared by 4 bases and J by 5 bases, with 12 bases between. The CDR3 is 13 residues long. Germline values: CDR1 MDHEN, CDR2 SYDVKM. TCRdb ran MiXCR on the RACE reads and lists one entry per CDR3 protein. The sample contains some 340,000 distinct CDR3 sequences, about 7% of which appear only once. This clonotype was counted between two and nine times. Its antigen is unknown.

The material sequenced was whole blood, taken in connection with sensitization to the hapten diphenylcyclopropenone (DPC). The sequence was collected from a woman younger than 35 with alopecia areata. Some clones in this sample may be carry-over from other donors' samples. The V and J genes are TRBV28 and TRBJ2-7; perhaps TRBD1 as D (6 bases). The CDR3 region is CASSSPRGDEQYF. DNA of the CDR3: TGTGCCAGCAGTTCCCCCAGGGGCGACGAGCAGTACTTC.